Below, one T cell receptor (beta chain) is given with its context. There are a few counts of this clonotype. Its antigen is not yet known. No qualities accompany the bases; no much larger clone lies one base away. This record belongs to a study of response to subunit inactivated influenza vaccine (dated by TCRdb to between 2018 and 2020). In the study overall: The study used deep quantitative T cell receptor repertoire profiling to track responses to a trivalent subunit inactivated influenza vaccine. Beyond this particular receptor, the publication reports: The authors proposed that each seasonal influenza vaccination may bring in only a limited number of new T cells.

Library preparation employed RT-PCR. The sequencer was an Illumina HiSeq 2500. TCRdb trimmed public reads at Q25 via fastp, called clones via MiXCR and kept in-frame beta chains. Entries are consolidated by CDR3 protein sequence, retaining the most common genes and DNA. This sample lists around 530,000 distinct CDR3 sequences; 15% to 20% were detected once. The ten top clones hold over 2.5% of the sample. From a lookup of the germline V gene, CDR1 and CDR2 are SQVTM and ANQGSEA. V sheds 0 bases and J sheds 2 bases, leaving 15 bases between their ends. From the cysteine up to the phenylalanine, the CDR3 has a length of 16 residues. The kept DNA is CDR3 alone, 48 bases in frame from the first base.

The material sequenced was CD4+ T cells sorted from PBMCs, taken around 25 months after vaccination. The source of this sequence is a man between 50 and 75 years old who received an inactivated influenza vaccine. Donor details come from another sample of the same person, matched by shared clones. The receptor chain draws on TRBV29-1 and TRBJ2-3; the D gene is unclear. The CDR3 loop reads CSVEDRYGKNTDTQYF. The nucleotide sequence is TGCAGCGTTGAAGATCGTTACGGAAAGAACACAGATACGCAGTATTTT.